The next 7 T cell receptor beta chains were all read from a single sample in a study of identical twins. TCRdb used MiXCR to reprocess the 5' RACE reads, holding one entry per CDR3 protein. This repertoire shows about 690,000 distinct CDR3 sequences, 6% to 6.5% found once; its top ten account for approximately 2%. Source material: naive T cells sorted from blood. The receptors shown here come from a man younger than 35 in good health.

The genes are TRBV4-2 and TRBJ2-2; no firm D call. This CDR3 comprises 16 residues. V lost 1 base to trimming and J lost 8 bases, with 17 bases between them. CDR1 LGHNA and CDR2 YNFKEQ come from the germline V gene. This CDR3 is CASSQASLRFRGELFF. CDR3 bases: TGTGCCAGCAGCCAAGCGTCTCTAAGGTTTCGGGGGGAGCTGTTTTTT.

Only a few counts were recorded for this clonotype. CDR3: CASSYSRRGVRLGEQYV. CDR3 bases: TGTGCCAGCAGTTACTCGAGGCGGGGGGTTCGTTTAGGCGAGCAGTACGTC. This chain uses TRBV6-2 or TRBV6-3 with TRBJ2-7, with 8 nucleotides matching TRBD2. The CDR3 sequence is 17 residues long. Germline CDR1 and CDR2: MNHEY and SVGEGT. After removal of 0 bases from V and 6 bases from J, the junction contained 13 bases not matched to a gene.

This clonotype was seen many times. The CDR3 region is CASSLDAGPQGLYGYTF. CDR3 in DNA: TGTGCCAGCAGCTTAGATGCAGGGCCCCAGGGCCTCTATGGCTACACCTTC. This sequence joins TRBV11-2 and TRBJ1-2; D might be TRBD1 (5 bases). This CDR3 has 17 residues. CDR1 and CDR2 from the germline V gene are SGHAT and FQNNGV. Trimming left V 0 bases short and J 4 bases short, with 18 bases between.

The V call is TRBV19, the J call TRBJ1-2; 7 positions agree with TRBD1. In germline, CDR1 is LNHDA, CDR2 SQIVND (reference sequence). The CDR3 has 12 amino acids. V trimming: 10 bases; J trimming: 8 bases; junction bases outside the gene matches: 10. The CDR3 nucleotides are TGTGCCACCCGAACCCCAGGGGGAGGCTACACCTTC. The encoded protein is CATRTPGGGYTF.

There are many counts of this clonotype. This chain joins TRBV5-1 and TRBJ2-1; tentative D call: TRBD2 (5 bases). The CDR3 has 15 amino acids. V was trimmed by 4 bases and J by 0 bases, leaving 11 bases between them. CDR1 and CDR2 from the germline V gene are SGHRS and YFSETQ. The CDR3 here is CASSLGVLSYNEQFF. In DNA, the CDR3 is TGCGCCAGCAGCCTGGGAGTCCTCTCCTACAATGAGCAGTTCTTC.

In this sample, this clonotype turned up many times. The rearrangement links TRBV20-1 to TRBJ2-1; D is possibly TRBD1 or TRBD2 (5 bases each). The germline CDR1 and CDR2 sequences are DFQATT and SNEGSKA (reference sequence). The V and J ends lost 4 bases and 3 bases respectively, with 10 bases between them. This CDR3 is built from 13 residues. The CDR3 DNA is TGCAGTGCTACGGGGCCCTACTACAATGAGCAGTTCTTC. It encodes CSATGPYYNEQFF.

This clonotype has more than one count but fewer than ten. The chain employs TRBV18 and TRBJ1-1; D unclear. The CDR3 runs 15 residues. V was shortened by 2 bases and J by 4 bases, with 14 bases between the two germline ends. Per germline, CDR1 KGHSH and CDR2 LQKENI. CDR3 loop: CASSPFKDKGTEAFF. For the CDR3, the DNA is TGTGCCAGCTCACCATTTAAGGATAAGGGCACTGAAGCTTTCTTT. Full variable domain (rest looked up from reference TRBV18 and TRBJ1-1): NAGVMQNPRHLVRRRGQEARLRCSPMKGHSHVYWYRQLPEEGLKFMVYLQKENIIDESGMPKERFSAEFPKEGPSILRIQQVVRGDSAAYFCASSPFKDKGTEAFFGQGTRLTVV.